The 9 T cell receptor beta chains reported below all come from one sample, sequenced in a study of T cell repertoires in ileal Crohn's disease. Profiling relied on immunoSEQ multiplex PCR, and the TCRdb table lists in-frame clones only, not all of them. The table includes approximately 29,000 clones, roughly 81% detected once. The sample consisted of ileal tissue. All receptors come from an adult with Crohn's disease.

The chain uses TRBV5-1 and TRBJ2-3; D ambiguous. Trimming left V 0 bases short and J 2 bases short, with 10 bases between. The CDR3 runs 15 residues. CDR1 SGHRS and CDR2 YFSETQ come from the germline V gene. CDR3 amino acids: CASSLGHTHTDTQYF. DNA of the CDR3: TGCGCCAGCAGCTTGGGGCACACACACACAGATACGCAGTATTTT.

The count of this clone is one. The chain links TRBV6-5 to TRBJ2-7, with 8 bases matching TRBD2. Germline V gene data show CDR1 as MNHEY and CDR2 as SVGAGI. After removal of 6 bases from V and 7 bases from J, the junction contained 14 bases not matched to a gene. The CDR3 runs to 15 residues. The DNA of the CDR3 is TGTGCCAGCAGAAGGCGGGGGGCTGACTGGGGTGAGCAGTACTTC. This encodes CASRRRGADWGEQYF.

The gene calls are TRBV5-1 and TRBJ1-5; D not resolved. Trimming removed 5 bases from V and 7 bases from J, with 13 bases in between. Germline loops: CDR1 SGHRS, CDR2 YFSETQ. This CDR3 has 13 residues. The chain's CDR3 is CASRGREDQPQHF. The CDR3 nucleotides are TGCGCCAGCAGGGGGAGGGAAGACCAGCCCCAGCATTTT. Filled out from reference TRBV5-1 and TRBJ1-5, the complete variable domain reads KAGVTQTPRYLIKTRGQQVTLSCSPISGHRSVSWYQQTPGQGLQFLFEYFSETQRNKGNFPGRFSGRQFSNSRSEMNVSTLELGDSALYLCASRGREDQPQHFGDGTRLSIL.

The chain recombines TRBV10-2 with TRBJ1-2; 9 bases are a match to TRBD1. V shed 4 bases and J 5 bases; nucleotides not matched to a gene: 5. Germline CDR1 and CDR2: WSHSY and SAAADI. CDR3 length equals 14 residues. Here the CDR3 reads CASSGTGEWYGYTF. The DNA of the CDR3 is TGCGCCAGCAGTGGGACAGGGGAATGGTATGGCTACACCTTC.

The V gene is TRBV5-5, the J gene TRBJ1-6; 8 nucleotides agree with TRBD1. After removal of 4 bases from V and 10 bases from J, the junction contained 10 bases not matched to a gene. The V gene's germline CDR1 is SGHKS and CDR2 YYEKEE (reference sequence). The CDR3 is made up of 15 amino acids. The CDR3 reads CASSPRTGWESPLHF. The CDR3 DNA sequence: TGTGCCAGCAGCCCCCGGACAGGGTGGGAATCACCCCTCCACTTT. The complete variable domain, with remaining parts taken from reference TRBV5-5 and TRBJ1-6, reads DAGVTQSPTHLIKTRGQQVTLRCSPISGHKSVSWYQQVLGQGPQFIFQYYEKEERGRGNFPDRFSARQFPNYSSELNVNALLLGDSALYLCASSPRTGWESPLHFGNGTRLTVT.

The chain joins TRBV29-1 to TRBJ1-6; TRBD1 agrees at 10 bases. This CDR3 is built from 14 residues. Germline V gene lookup returns CDR1 SQVTM and CDR2 ANQGSEA. The CDR3 DNA reads as TGCCCGATGAAGCCGGGACAGGGGTATTCACCCCTCCACTTT. As protein: CPMKPGQGYSPLHF.

The V and J genes are TRBV27 and TRBJ1-2, with 7 positions matching TRBD1. The CDR3 is 15 residues long. Germline V CDR1 and CDR2: MNHEY, SMNVEV (reference sequence). J gave up 6 bases and V 5 bases, and 12 bases lay outside the gene matches. The CDR3 nucleotides read TGTGCCAGCAGTAGGACCCCCACAGGGGAGCATGGCTACACCTTC. This translates into CASSRTPTGEHGYTF.

In nucleotides, the CDR3 is TGTGCCAGCAGCTTAGCTTGGGGAGGGGCCTCTGGGGCCAACGTCCTGACTTTC. Amino acids: CASSLAWGGASGANVLTF. The chain links TRBV7-9 to TRBJ2-6, with 7 bases fitting TRBD2. V lost 0 bases and J lost 0; bases outside the gene matches: 5. The V gene's germline CDR1 is SEHNR and CDR2 FQNEAQ (reference sequence). The CDR3 consists of 18 residues.

The chain has TRBV11-3 and TRBJ1-6; D gene ambiguous. Trimming pared 5 bases from V and 9 bases from J, leaving 14 bases between. This CDR3 has 14 amino acids. Per germline, CDR1 SGHNT and CDR2 YENEEA. CDR3 residues: CASSKDGVSSPLHF. CDR3 DNA: TGTGCCAGCAGCAAAGACGGGGTTAGTTCACCCCTCCACTTT.